These 8 T cell receptor beta chains were all obtained from the same sample, sequenced in a study of T cells after yellow fever vaccination. TCRdb re-called the 5' RACE reads through MiXCR, storing one row per CDR3 protein. Here the sample spans hundreds of thousands of distinct CDR3 sequences, roughly 12% being singletons. This sample comprised PBMCs, obtained on the day of the yellow fever booster vaccination. These TCRs come from a man aged 25-45 years who received the YFV17D yellow fever vaccine.

This clonotype was detected many times. The V and J genes are TRBV27 and TRBJ2-5; tentatively, D is TRBD1 (6 bases). In germline, CDR1 is MNHEY, CDR2 SMNVEV (reference sequence). The CDR3 loop spans 15 amino acids. Deletions cut 5 bases from V and 5 bases from J, with 18 bases between. For the CDR3, the DNA is TGTGCCAGCAGTCCCGGGCCCAGGGGCCGGGAGACCCAGTACTTC. Translating it yields CASSPGPRGRETQYF.

This clonotype was seen a few times. The J gene is TRBJ2-7, the V gene TRBV4-3, with D tentatively TRBD2 (6 bases). The V end lost 2 bases, the J end lost 2 bases, and 13 bases lay between the germline ends. Germline CDR1 LGHNA, CDR2 YSLEER. CDR3 length: 15 residues. The CDR3 loop reads CASSQRSGPAYEQYF. The DNA of the CDR3 is TGCGCCAGCAGCCAAAGGAGCGGGCCCGCCTACGAGCAGTACTTC.

The rearrangement joins TRBV20-1 to TRBJ2-7; a weak D match, TRBD1 (5 bases). V lost 5 bases and J 2 bases, leaving 10 bases between the germline ends. CDR3 length equals 12 residues. Germline V gene lookup returns CDR1 DFQATT and CDR2 SNEGSKA (reference sequence). DNA of the CDR3: TGCAGTGCTGAAGACAGAACCTACGAGCAGTACTTC. It codes for CSAEDRTYEQYF.

This clonotype was counted a few times. The chain has TRBV6-5 and TRBJ1-3, with D possibly TRBD1 on 5 matching bases. The germline V gene has CDR1 MNHEY and CDR2 SVGAGI. V was shortened by 2 bases and J by 1 base, with 9 bases between the two germline ends. The CDR3 spans 15 residues. CDR3 sequence: CASSYGALSGNTIYF. In nucleotides, the CDR3 is TGTGCCAGCAGTTACGGGGCCCTTTCTGGAAACACCATATATTTT.

The chain uses TRBV20-1 and TRBJ2-7, with no clear D. Germline CDR1 and CDR2: DFQATT and SNEGSKA (reference sequence). This CDR3 is 14 amino acids long. The germline V and J ends were trimmed by 0 bases and 1 base, with 10 bases remaining between them. The CDR3 is CSARDRYQSYEQYF. DNA of the CDR3: TGCAGTGCTAGAGATCGTTACCAGTCCTACGAGCAGTACTTC.

This clonotype showed up many times. The chain combines TRBV20-1 with TRBJ2-7; 10 bases fit TRBD1. CDR1 and CDR2 (germline): DFQATT, SNEGSKA (reference sequence). This CDR3 region has 13 residues. The CDR3 region is CTMGRQGASEQYF. CDR3 nucleotides: TGCACTATGGGTCGACAGGGGGCAAGCGAGCAGTACTTC.

This chain links TRBV4-2 with TRBJ2-7; 8 bases fit TRBD2. This CDR3 contains 15 residues. The V gene's germline CDR1 is LGHNA and CDR2 YNFKEQ. Germline trimming cut 0 bases from V and 3 bases from J; bases unmatched to any gene: 4. CDR3: CASSQDASGSYEQYF. CDR3 sequence (DNA): TGTGCCAGCAGCCAAGATGCGAGCGGGAGCTACGAGCAGTACTTC.

This sequence joins TRBV7-3 and TRBJ2-1, with 13 bases aligning to TRBD2. The CDR3 covers 15 residues. From germline, CDR1 is SGHTA and CDR2 FQGTGA. Trimming took 5 bases from V and 13 from J; bases not matched to a gene: 11. The CDR3 coding sequence is TGTGCCAGCAGCCCGGGACTAGCGGGATCTGGGGAACAGTTCTTC. Translating gives CASSPGLAGSGEQFF.